Below are 28 T cell receptor beta chains sequenced from a single sample in a study of cytomegalovirus exposure and HLA in healthy donors. PCR primers comprised 60 Vbeta and 13 Jbeta primers. This table comes from immunoSEQ multiplex PCR, and its TCRdb copy is limited to in-frame clones, with some not included. The repertoire holds around 100,000 clones, 74% seen once, with 2.6% in the top ten. The material sequenced was PBMCs. The origin of the receptors is a man aged 50 to 59 in good health and CMV-seropositive.

The chain couples TRBV11-2 to TRBJ2-1; D is undetermined. Germline lookup yields CDR1 SGHAT and CDR2 FQNNGV. The CDR3 covers 13 residues. The V gene lost 1 base and the J gene lost 6 bases, with 7 bases spanning the gap. The CDR3 reads CASSLGLINEQFF. The CDR3 DNA reads as TGTGCCAGCAGCTTAGGACTGATCAATGAGCAGTTCTTC.

The chain employs TRBV5-4 and TRBJ2-5, with a possible D match to TRBD2 (5 bases). Trimming pared 4 bases from V and 1 base from J, leaving 14 bases between. Looked up from germline, CDR1 is SGHNT and CDR2 is YYREEE (reference sequence). The CDR3 sequence is 15 residues long. CDR3 in DNA: TGTGCCAGCAGCCGAATAGGACTGTCCCAAGAGACCCAGTACTTC. Translated, it gives CASSRIGLSQETQYF. The full variable domain, rest sourced from reference TRBV5-4 and TRBJ2-5, is ETGVTQSPTHLIKTRGQQVTLRCSSQSGHNTVSWYQQALGQGPQFIFQYYREEENGRGNFPPRFSGLQFPNYSSELNVNALELDDSALYLCASSRIGLSQETQYFGPGTRLLVL.

The rearrangement links TRBV9 to TRBJ1-4, with 7 bases that match TRBD1. This CDR3 is 13 amino acids long. After removal of 4 bases from V and 13 bases from J, the junction contained 10 bases not matched to a gene. Germline CDR1 is SGDLS and CDR2 is YYNGEE. The CDR3 region is CASSPRDRDILFF. Written as DNA, the CDR3 is TGTGCCAGCAGCCCTCGAGACAGGGATATACTGTTTTTT.

The chain couples TRBV6-4 to TRBJ2-2, with 7 bases aligning to TRBD2. Germline CDR1 is MRHNA and CDR2 is SNTAGT. The CDR3 extends over 16 amino acids. Trimming removed 2 bases from V and 4 bases from J; junction bases left unmatched: 7. This CDR3 is CASSDEGRESTGELFF. The CDR3 nucleotides read TGTGCCAGCAGTGACGAGGGGCGGGAGTCCACCGGGGAGCTGTTTTTT.

This sequence joins TRBV5-4 and TRBJ2-2; 8 bases map to TRBD1. The CDR3 is made up of 15 amino acids. With V trimmed by 4 bases and J by 4 bases, 6 bases remained unmatched. Germline V gives CDR1 SGHNT, CDR2 YYREEE (reference sequence). In nucleotides, the CDR3 is TGTGCCAGCAGCCCGGACAGGGCGGCCACCGGGGAGCTGTTTTTT. This sequence encodes CASSPDRAATGELFF.

This sequence joins TRBV4-1 and TRBJ1-2, with 10 nucleotides matching TRBD1. The CDR3 spans 15 residues. Germline V gene lookup returns CDR1 MGHRA and CDR2 YSYEKL. With 3 bases clipped from V and 8 bases from J, the junction kept 9 bases outside the gene matches. CDR3 in DNA: TGCGCCAGCAGCCAGGGACAGGGGTCCGTCTCCGGCTACACCTTC. Translation gives CASSQGQGSVSGYTF.

The chain joins TRBV19 to TRBJ1-2; maybe TRBD1 (5 bases). Germline values: CDR1 LNHDA, CDR2 SQIVND (reference sequence). The CDR3 totals 12 residues. V lost 5 bases, J lost 8 bases, and 12 bases lay in between. The CDR3 loop is CASSLPREGYTF. In nucleotides, the CDR3 is TGTGCCAGTAGTCTGCCCAGGGAAGGCTACACCTTC.

This clone was observed a single time. This chain connects TRBV5-1 to TRBJ2-1; D is unresolved. Trimming removed 0 bases from V and 6 bases from J, with 16 bases in between. The CDR3 spans 16 residues. CDR1 is SGHRS, CDR2 YFSETQ, per germline. CDR3 loop: CASSLAKSPPGNEQFF. The CDR3 DNA is TGCGCCAGCAGCTTGGCCAAAAGCCCTCCGGGCAATGAGCAGTTCTTC.

CDR3 protein: CARRGLAGGPINEQFF. In DNA, the CDR3 is TGTGCCCGTCGGGGACTAGCGGGGGGGCCAATCAATGAGCAGTTCTTC. J is TRBJ2-1 and V is TRBV19, with TRBD2 matching over 16 bases. CDR1 and CDR2 (germline): LNHDA, SQIVND (reference sequence). The CDR3 spans 16 residues. Trimming removed 11 bases from V and 6 bases from J; junction bases left unmatched: 10.

V usage is TRBV11-2 and J usage is TRBJ2-1; no firm D call. CDR1 SGHAT and CDR2 FQNNGV come from the germline V gene. The CDR3 covers 13 residues. Trimming removed 2 bases at V and 9 bases at J, with 11 bases between. CDR3 protein: CASSLSLTVEQFF. The CDR3 DNA reads as TGTGCCAGCAGCTTATCTCTAACCGTTGAGCAGTTCTTC.

The V and J genes are TRBV20-1 and TRBJ1-5; D remains ambiguous. This CDR3 region has 11 residues. CDR1 DFQATT and CDR2 SNEGSKA come from the germline V gene (reference sequence). With 4 bases removed from V and 7 bases from J, the gap between germline ends came to 8 bases. The chain's CDR3 is CSATSPQPQHF. The CDR3 nucleotides are TGCAGTGCTACTTCTCCCCAGCCCCAGCATTTT.

The table lists this clone with a few counts. V is TRBV9 and J is TRBJ2-7; D is unclear. Germline V gene lookup returns CDR1 SGDLS and CDR2 YYNGEE. V gave up 2 bases and J gave up 0 bases, with 12 bases separating them. The CDR3 covers 15 residues. CDR3 nucleotides: TGTGCCAGCAGCGTCGACGGCACGGGCTCCTACGAGCAGTACTTC. Translation: CASSVDGTGSYEQYF.

This clone was recorded only once. The chain joins TRBV5-4 to TRBJ1-1, with 10 bases aligning to TRBD1. J gave up 2 bases and V 5 bases, and 6 bases lay outside the gene matches. Germline V gene data show CDR1 as SGHNT and CDR2 as YYREEE (reference sequence). This CDR3 has 15 amino acids. CDR3 in amino acids: CASRLDRGRNTEAFF. CDR3 nucleotides: TGTGCCAGCAGACTGGACAGGGGGAGAAACACTGAAGCTTTCTTT. The full variable domain, completed using reference TRBV5-4 and TRBJ1-1, is ETGVTQSPTHLIKTRGQQVTLRCSSQSGHNTVSWYQQALGQGPQFIFQYYREEENGRGNFPPRFSGLQFPNYSSELNVNALELDDSALYLCASRLDRGRNTEAFFGQGTRLTVV.

This chain joins TRBV10-3 and TRBJ1-1; D might be TRBD1 (6 bases). Germline V gene sequence: CDR1 ENHRY, CDR2 SYGVKD. This CDR3 has 13 amino acids. Trimming cost V 3 bases and J 7 bases, with 12 bases left between them. Here the CDR3 reads CAISDGGAGEAFF. As DNA, the CDR3 is TGTGCCATCAGTGACGGGGGGGCCGGTGAAGCTTTCTTT.

The rearrangement links TRBV19 to TRBJ1-2, with a weak D call TRBD1 (6 bases). V was cut by 5 bases and J by 3 bases, with 13 bases left in between. Looked up from germline, CDR1 is LNHDA and CDR2 is SQIVND (reference sequence). The CDR3 totals 14 residues. The CDR3 reads CASSPRTVYYGYTF. The CDR3 bases are TGTGCCAGTAGTCCCCGGACAGTTTACTATGGCTACACCTTC.

The chain links TRBV5-4 to TRBJ2-5; a weak D match, TRBD2 (6 bases). This CDR3 comprises 14 residues. CDR1 and CDR2 from the germline V gene are SGHNT and YYREEE (reference sequence). V gave up 2 bases and J gave up 2 bases, with 10 bases separating them. CDR3 sequence reads: CASSLRGTQETQYF. The CDR3 DNA follows: TGTGCCAGCAGCTTACGGGGGACTCAAGAGACCCAGTACTTC.

This chain uses TRBV7-7 with TRBJ2-5, with D perhaps TRBD2 (6 bases). Looked up from germline, CDR1 is SSHAT and CDR2 is FNYEAQ (reference sequence). The CDR3 totals 14 residues. The V gene lost 5 bases and the J gene lost 5 bases, with 15 bases spanning the gap. The CDR3 protein is CASSPGGGGETQYF. DNA of the CDR3: TGTGCCAGCAGCCCCGGAGGTGGAGGGGAGACCCAGTACTTC. The whole variable domain, filled in from reference TRBV7-7 and TRBJ2-5, reads GAGVSQSPRYKVTKRGQDVTLRCDPISSHATLYWYQQALGQGPEFLTYFNYEAQPDKSGLPSDRFSAERPEGSISTLTIQRTEQRDSAMYRCASSPGGGGETQYFGPGTRLLVL.

The V and J genes are TRBV6-1 and TRBJ2-7; D might be TRBD2 (6 bases). V dropped 5 bases and J dropped 2 bases, with 13 bases sitting between them. CDR3 size: 14 residues. CDR1 and CDR2 from the germline V gene are MNHNS and SASEGT. The CDR3 sequence is CASSPGTFAYEQYF. In DNA form, the CDR3 reads TGTGCCAGCAGTCCAGGGACTTTCGCCTACGAGCAGTACTTC.

V and J are TRBV5-1 and TRBJ2-5; TRBD2 aligns across 14 bases. This CDR3 is built from 18 residues. Germline CDR1 reads SGHRS; CDR2 reads YFSETQ. V was pared by 4 bases and J by 5 bases, with 13 bases of the junction left unmatched. The CDR3 loop is CASSAQGSGLAGGETQYF. Written as DNA, the CDR3 is TGCGCCAGCAGCGCCCAGGGTTCCGGACTAGCGGGAGGTGAGACCCAGTACTTC.

The CDR3 is CAVSRGRTEAFF. CDR3 nucleotide sequence: TGTGCCGTATCACGGGGGAGGACTGAAGCTTTCTTT. The J gene is TRBJ1-1, the V gene TRBV10-3, with a weak D call TRBD1 (5 bases). V lost 11 bases and J 5 bases, leaving 15 bases between the germline ends. This CDR3 spans 12 amino acids. Germline lookup yields CDR1 ENHRY and CDR2 SYGVKD.

V and J are TRBV18 and TRBJ2-1; TRBD1 aligns across 10 bases. Trimming cost V 0 bases and J 7 bases; bases outside gene matches: 0. Germline assignment: CDR1 KGHSH and CDR2 LQKENI. The CDR3 is 14 residues long. The CDR3 sequence is CASSPPDRGNEQFF. The CDR3 nucleotides read TGTGCCAGCTCACCACCGGACAGGGGGAATGAGCAGTTCTTC.

In nucleotides, the CDR3 is TGTGCCAGCAGCTTAGGTACTAGCGGGAGCATTTTAGGAGAGACCCAGTACTTC. Translating gives CASSLGTSGSILGETQYF. V gene TRBV11-2 combines with J gene TRBJ2-5; 11 bases fit TRBD2. The CDR3 extends over 18 amino acids. J was trimmed by 4 bases and V by 1 base; bases with no gene match: 11. Germline V gives CDR1 SGHAT, CDR2 FQNNGV.

Only one count was recorded for this clone. The chain employs TRBV29-1 and TRBJ2-3; possible D gene TRBD1, 5 bases. The CDR3 is 14 amino acids. Trimming removed 3 bases from V and 3 bases from J, with 13 bases in between. Per the germline V gene, CDR1 is SQVTM and CDR2 is ANQGSEA. In DNA, the CDR3 is TGCAGCGTTGATAAGGCAGGGTGGACAGATACGCAGTATTTT. It yields the protein CSVDKAGWTDTQYF.

CDR3 amino acids: CASSPYAPDRGRVEAFF. The CDR3 DNA reads as TGTGCCAGCAGTCCCTACGCTCCCGACAGGGGGAGGGTTGAAGCTTTCTTT. The genes are TRBV27 and TRBJ1-1; 9 bases align to TRBD1. Germline lookup yields CDR1 MNHEY and CDR2 SMNVEV (reference sequence). V gave up 5 bases and J gave up 7 bases; unmatched junction bases: 17. This CDR3 comprises 17 residues.

This CDR3 is CASSLGSGDYEQYF. DNA of the CDR3: TGTGCCAGCAGCTTGGGATCAGGGGACTACGAGCAGTACTTC. The rearrangement joins TRBV5-6 to TRBJ2-7, with D perhaps matching TRBD1 (6 bases). Germline V gene lookup returns CDR1 SGHDT and CDR2 YYEEEE. This CDR3 is 14 amino acids long. Trimming took off 0 bases at V and 3 bases at J, with 10 bases between the two ends.

The chain uses TRBV5-1 and TRBJ2-5; D possibly corresponds to TRBD1 (5 bases). The V end was cut by 2 bases, the J end by 5 bases, with 10 bases between. Per the germline V gene, CDR1 is SGHRS and CDR2 is YFSETQ. This CDR3 region has 13 residues. The CDR3 DNA follows: TGCGCCAGCAGCTTCATATACAGGGAGACCCAGTACTTC. Encoded protein: CASSFIYRETQYF.

J is TRBJ2-3 and V is TRBV6-7; D possibly corresponds to TRBD2 (6 bases). Being an ORF, TRBV6-7 has a function that is uncertain. This CDR3 has 18 amino acids. V lost 1 base to trimming and J lost 3 bases, with 20 bases between them. CDR3 residues: CASSYYTAGVAVTDTQYF. The DNA of the CDR3 is TGTGCCAGCAGTTACTACACCGCGGGTGTAGCGGTAACAGATACGCAGTATTTT.

This chain joins TRBV7-3 and TRBJ2-3; 9 bases agree with TRBD2. V trimming: 5 bases; J trimming: 3 bases; junction bases outside the gene matches: 12. CDR1 and CDR2 from the germline V gene are SGHTA and FQGTGA. This CDR3 is built from 17 residues. The CDR3 spells CASSPPGVAGVTDTQYF. The DNA for the CDR3 is TGTGCCAGCAGCCCCCCCGGGGTAGCGGGAGTGACAGATACGCAGTATTTT.